These 29 T cell receptor beta chains came from one sample sequenced in a study of blood T cell repertoires in COVID-19 (dated by TCRdb to the early 2020s). The method behind the library was the immunoSEQ multiplex PCR assay. This is the immuneACCESS table as TCRdb keeps it, with only in-frame sequences that have V and J called. A part of the clones is gone; compared with another copy, unresolved V genes explain less than half, and the rest is unexplained. The sample contains 320,000 or so clones, approximately 91% of them found a single time. Approximately 4.7% of the sample rests with the top ten. Sequenced sample: PBMCs or T cells enriched from blood (not recorded which). These receptor sequences come from a man aged 60 to 75 who had recovered from COVID-19.

V and J are TRBV19 and TRBJ2-7; possible D gene TRBD1, 5 bases. The germline V and J ends were trimmed by 3 bases and 2 bases, with 8 bases remaining between them. Germline V lookup: CDR1 LNHDA, CDR2 SQIVND (reference sequence). CDR3 length: 13 residues. DNA for the CDR3: TGTGCCAGTAGTATCGACAGAGCCTACGAGCAGTACTTC. Its translation: CASSIDRAYEQYF.

V gene TRBV5-1 combines with J gene TRBJ2-7, with TRBD2 identical over 8 bases. Germline V lookup: CDR1 SGHRS, CDR2 YFSETQ. The CDR3 spans 17 residues. The V and J ends lost 0 bases and 0 bases, in that order; junction bases with no gene match: 8. CDR3 sequence: CASSLVVAGTSSYEQYF. CDR3 nucleotide sequence: TGCGCCAGCAGCTTGGTGGTAGCGGGAACCTCCTCCTACGAGCAGTACTTC. Full variable domain (rest looked up from reference TRBV5-1 and TRBJ2-7): KAGVTQTPRYLIKTRGQQVTLSCSPISGHRSVSWYQQTPGQGLQFLFEYFSETQRNKGNFPGRFSGRQFSNSRSEMNVSTLELGDSALYLCASSLVVAGTSSYEQYFGPGTRLTVT.

J is TRBJ2-6 and V is TRBV6-1, with unresolved D. V was clipped by 2 bases and J by 0 bases, with 8 bases between them. The V gene's germline CDR1 is MNHNS and CDR2 SASEGT. This CDR3 is built from 16 residues. DNA for the CDR3: TGTGCCAGCAGTGAACCCGGAGTCTCTGGGGCCAACGTCCTGACTTTC. Its translation is CASSEPGVSGANVLTF.

A single count supports this clone. The chain links TRBV2 to TRBJ2-7; 9 bases agree with TRBD1. Per the germline V gene, CDR1 is SNHLY and CDR2 is FYNNEI. This CDR3 spans 15 amino acids. J was trimmed by 2 bases and V by 3 bases; bases with no gene match: 5. In DNA, the CDR3 is TGTGCCAGCAGTGAGGACAGGGGAGTCGCCTACGAGCAGTACTTC. Protein: CASSEDRGVAYEQYF.

The rearrangement joins TRBV28 to TRBJ2-4; 10 bases agree with TRBD1. Germline assignment: CDR1 MDHEN and CDR2 SYDVKM. J was trimmed by 4 bases and V by 4 bases; bases with no gene match: 7. The CDR3 contains 16 residues. Here the CDR3 DNA reads TGTGCCAGCAGTTCAACCCCGGGACAGGGGAAAAACATTCAGTACTTC. Amino acid sequence: CASSSTPGQGKNIQYF.

This clone has only a few counts. This chain links TRBV6-4 with TRBJ1-2; D remains unclear. This CDR3 is built from 14 residues. CDR1 and CDR2 from the germline V gene are MRHNA and SNTAGT. V was clipped by 2 bases and J by 7 bases, with 14 bases between them. This chain's CDR3 is CASSDLPRGGGYTF. CDR3 bases: TGTGCCAGCAGTGACCTTCCCCGGGGTGGTGGCTACACCTTC.

The CDR3 reads CATSDSQSYNEQFF. In DNA form, the CDR3 reads TGTGCCACCAGTGATTCACAAAGTTACAATGAGCAGTTCTTC. The V and J genes are TRBV24-1 and TRBJ2-1, with D uncertain. The V gene lost 2 bases and the J gene lost 4 bases, with 8 bases spanning the gap. CDR1 and CDR2 (germline): KGHDR, SFDVKD. This CDR3 comprises 14 residues.

This rearrangement joins TRBV28 to TRBJ2-1; 13 bases line up with TRBD2. The junction had 10 bases not matched to a gene; V was cut back by 5 bases and J by 12 bases. The CDR3 loop spans 15 amino acids. Germline values: CDR1 MDHEN, CDR2 SYDVKM. This CDR3 is CASSPGTSGIRRQFF. Here the CDR3 DNA reads TGTGCCAGCAGTCCCGGGACTAGCGGGATCCGAAGGCAGTTCTTC.

The genes are TRBV19 and TRBJ2-7, with 13 bases identical to TRBD2. V shed 5 bases, J shed 6 bases, and the junction held 13 bases outside the gene matches. The CDR3 has 17 residues. Germline CDR1 LNHDA, CDR2 SQIVND (reference sequence). CDR3 in amino acids: CASSPPRTSGRRGEQYF. The CDR3 bases are TGTGCCAGTAGTCCCCCCCGGACTAGCGGGAGAAGAGGCGAGCAGTACTTC.

V is TRBV11-1 and J is TRBJ2-1; D is uncertain. V was shortened by 5 bases and J by 8 bases, with 7 bases between the two germline ends. CDR3 length: 11 amino acids. CDR1 is SGHAT, CDR2 FQDESV, per germline (reference sequence). The CDR3 reads CASSPRDEQFF. DNA of the CDR3: TGTGCCAGCAGCCCCCGGGATGAGCAGTTCTTC.

The J gene is TRBJ2-1, the V gene TRBV19, with D tentatively TRBD2 (6 bases). The ends were cut back, 7 bases at V and 10 bases at J, with 17 bases in the middle. This CDR3 region has 13 residues. Per the germline V gene, CDR1 is LNHDA and CDR2 is SQIVND (reference sequence). The DNA for the CDR3 is TGTGCCAGTACTGAGAACAGGCGGGACGAGCAGTTCTTC. This gives the protein CASTENRRDEQFF.

The V and J genes are TRBV14 and TRBJ2-5, with no clear D. The CDR3 loop spans 13 amino acids. Trimming removed 1 base from V and 6 bases from J, with 9 bases in between. Germline V gives CDR1 SGHDN, CDR2 FVKESK. The CDR3 reads CASSQGTAQTQYF. In DNA form, the CDR3 reads TGTGCCAGCAGCCAAGGAACAGCACAGACCCAGTACTTC.

The chain employs TRBV19 and TRBJ2-2, with TRBD2 identical over 9 bases. J gave up 5 bases and V 7 bases, and 8 bases lay outside the gene matches. The CDR3 runs 15 residues. Germline V gene data show CDR1 as LNHDA and CDR2 as SQIVND (reference sequence). CDR3 amino acids: CASNPGLAGTGELFF. The CDR3 coding sequence is TGTGCCAGTAATCCCGGCCTAGCGGGAACCGGGGAGCTGTTTTTT.

The chain is built from TRBV25-1 and TRBJ2-7; D gene unclear. Deletions cut 1 base from V and 2 bases from J, with 3 bases between. Germline CDR1 is MGHDK and CDR2 is SYGVNS. The CDR3 is 12 amino acids. The CDR3 sequence: CASSESAYEQYF. The CDR3 DNA sequence: TGTGCCAGCAGTGAATCAGCCTACGAGCAGTACTTC.

This clone has only a few counts. This chain uses TRBV5-1 with TRBJ2-3; 10 bases are shared with TRBD1. There are 15 residues in the CDR3. The germline V gene has CDR1 SGHRS and CDR2 YFSETQ. J was trimmed by 6 bases and V by 0 bases; bases with no gene match: 4. CDR3 region: CASSLEGTGVDTQYF. Here the CDR3 DNA reads TGCGCCAGCAGCTTGGAGGGGACAGGGGTGGATACGCAGTATTTT.

This clone was recorded once. This CDR3 reads CASRRVTGGRNTEAFF. CDR3 in DNA: TGTGCCAGTAGACGAGTCACGGGAGGTAGGAACACTGAAGCTTTCTTT. The chain carries TRBV19 and TRBJ1-1; no clear D. The CDR3 consists of 16 residues. V was pared by 6 bases and J by 1 base, with 18 bases between. In germline, CDR1 is LNHDA, CDR2 SQIVND (reference sequence).

V gene TRBV7-2 combines with J gene TRBJ1-5; the match to TRBD1 covers 10 bases. CDR1 SGHTA and CDR2 FQGNSA come from the germline V gene. This CDR3 spans 15 amino acids. J gave up 6 bases and V 5 bases, and 7 bases lay outside the gene matches. Here the CDR3 reads CASSAQTGGFQPQHF. DNA of the CDR3: TGTGCCAGCAGCGCACAGACAGGGGGCTTTCAGCCCCAGCATTTT.

The chain is built from TRBV7-3 and TRBJ2-1, with 11 nucleotides matching TRBD2. Germline-derived CDR1 and CDR2 are SGHTA and FQGTGA. With 1 base clipped from V and 7 bases from J, the junction kept 12 bases outside the gene matches. This CDR3 is built from 18 residues. CDR3 sequence: CASSLIPGGLAGGNEQFF. CDR3 nucleotide sequence: TGTGCCAGCAGCTTAATCCCCGGTGGGCTAGCGGGAGGTAATGAGCAGTTCTTC.

CDR3 loop: CASRSSGLSSYEQYF. CDR3 in DNA: TGTGCCAGCAGATCTAGCGGCCTCAGCTCCTACGAGCAGTACTTC. The J gene is TRBJ2-7, the V gene TRBV27, with 7 positions matching TRBD2. Germline V CDR1 and CDR2: MNHEY, SMNVEV (reference sequence). The length of the CDR3 is 15 residues. The trim removed 6 bases at V and 0 bases at J, leaving 8 bases unmatched.

This clone was observed once. The chain links TRBV5-1 to TRBJ1-1, with 7 bases fitting TRBD1. V trimming: 0 bases; J trimming: 4 bases; junction bases outside the gene matches: 6. The CDR3 consists of 15 residues. Germline V gene data show CDR1 as SGHRS and CDR2 as YFSETQ. CDR3 amino acids: CASSLDRGGSTEAFF. The CDR3 region has the DNA TGCGCCAGCAGCTTGGACAGGGGTGGGAGCACTGAAGCTTTCTTT.

This clone occurred once. The chain combines TRBV11-3 with TRBJ2-1; TRBD1 is a possible D gene (6 bases). Trimming removed 5 bases at V and 9 bases at J, with 17 bases between. The CDR3 sequence is 14 residues long. Per germline, CDR1 SGHNT and CDR2 YENEEA. This chain's CDR3 is CASSQSQGSGEQFF. The CDR3 nucleotides are TGTGCCAGCAGCCAGTCACAGGGAAGCGGTGAGCAGTTCTTC. The entire variable domain, with the rest obtained from reference TRBV11-3 and TRBJ2-1, is as follows: EAGVVQSPRYKIIEKKQPVAFWCNPISGHNTLYWYLQNLGQGPELLIRYENEEAVDDSQLPKDRFSAERLKGVDSTLKIQPAELGDSAVYLCASSQSQGSGEQFFGPGTRLTVL.

The V call is TRBV5-1, the J call TRBJ2-1; TRBD2 agrees at 12 bases. The ends lost 4 bases at V and 8 bases at J; junction bases unmatched: 10. The germline gives CDR1 SGHRS, CDR2 YFSETQ. This CDR3 is built from 16 residues. The CDR3 here is CASSPPLAGGVDEQFF. DNA of the CDR3: TGCGCCAGCAGCCCCCCCCTAGCGGGAGGGGTCGATGAGCAGTTCTTC. Together with reference TRBV5-1 and TRBJ2-1, the CDR3 gives the full variable domain: KAGVTQTPRYLIKTRGQQVTLSCSPISGHRSVSWYQQTPGQGLQFLFEYFSETQRNKGNFPGRFSGRQFSNSRSEMNVSTLELGDSALYLCASSPPLAGGVDEQFFGPGTRLTVL.

J is TRBJ2-7 and V is TRBV6-2 or TRBV6-3; a possible D gene is TRBD2 (5 bases). The ends were cut back, 4 bases at V and 0 bases at J, with 7 bases in the middle. This CDR3 has 13 amino acids. CDR1 MNHEY and CDR2 SVGEGT come from the germline V gene. The CDR3 reads CASSLGSSYEQYF. The CDR3 region has the DNA TGTGCCAGCAGTTTAGGGAGCTCCTACGAGCAGTACTTC.

This chain connects TRBV30 to TRBJ1-6; tentatively, D is TRBD1 (6 bases). V dropped 3 bases and J dropped 8 bases, with 11 bases sitting between them. The CDR3 is made up of 13 amino acids. Germline V gene lookup returns CDR1 GTSNPN and CDR2 SVGIG (reference sequence). The DNA for the CDR3 is TGTGCCTGGAGGACAGGTCCTTATTCACCCCTCCACTTT. It translates to CAWRTGPYSPLHF.

This chain links TRBV19 with TRBJ1-1, with 8 bases identical to TRBD1. The V and J ends lost 3 bases and 4 bases, in that order; junction bases with no gene match: 1. Germline V CDR1 and CDR2: LNHDA, SQIVND (reference sequence). The CDR3 is made up of 13 amino acids. The CDR3 region has the DNA TGTGCCAGTAGTATCGGACAGGGCACTGAAGCTTTCTTT. This encodes CASSIGQGTEAFF. The whole variable domain, remainder taken from reference TRBV19 and TRBJ1-1, is DGGITQSPKYLFRKEGQNVTLSCEQNLNHDAMYWYRQDPGQGLRLIYYSQIVNDFQKGDIAEGYSVSREKKESFPLTVTSAQKNPTAFYLCASSIGQGTEAFFGQGTRLTVV.

V is TRBV2 and J is TRBJ1-5, with 8 nucleotides matching TRBD1. The CDR3 length is 13 residues. After removal of 10 bases from V and 2 bases from J, the junction contained 4 bases not matched to a gene. CDR1 and CDR2 (germline): SNHLY, FYNNEI. The CDR3 reads CATAGQGNQPQHF. CDR3 DNA: TGTGCCACCGCGGGACAGGGCAATCAGCCCCAGCATTTT. Full variable domain (rest looked up from reference TRBV2 and TRBJ1-5): EPEVTQTPSHQVTQMGQEVILRCVPISNHLYFYWYRQILGQKVEFLVSFYNNEISEKSEIFDDQFSVERPDGSNFTLKIRSTKLEDSAMYFCATAGQGNQPQHFGDGTRLSIL.

The chain carries TRBV5-4 and TRBJ2-2; D is unclear. Per the germline V gene, CDR1 is SGHNT and CDR2 is YYREEE (reference sequence). The CDR3 is made up of 14 amino acids. The V end lost 0 bases, the J end lost 6 bases, and 9 bases lay between the germline ends. The chain's CDR3 is CASSLASGSGELFF. The CDR3 nucleotides read TGTGCCAGCAGCTTGGCCTCTGGCTCCGGGGAGCTGTTTTTT.

J is TRBJ1-3 and V is TRBV5-1, with D tentatively TRBD1 (6 bases). The CDR3 has 16 amino acids. The germline V gene encodes CDR1 SGHRS and CDR2 YFSETQ. Trimming stripped 4 bases from V and 0 bases from J, with 14 bases between. The DNA of the CDR3 is TGCGCCAGCAGCCCGACCGGACAGTTCTCTGGAAACACCATATATTTT. It specifies CASSPTGQFSGNTIYF.

This clone was detected only a few times. This chain connects TRBV7-9 to TRBJ1-1, with 7 bases identical to TRBD1. The V gene end was trimmed by 5 bases and the J gene end by 6 bases; junction bases not matched to a gene: 9. Germline lookup yields CDR1 SEHNR and CDR2 FQNEAQ (reference sequence). This CDR3 spans 14 amino acids. CDR3 region: CASSTTGRSAEAFF. In DNA form, the CDR3 reads TGTGCCAGCAGCACGACAGGGAGGTCCGCTGAAGCTTTCTTT. The whole variable domain, remainder taken from reference TRBV7-9 and TRBJ1-1, is DTGVSQNPRHKITKRGQNVTFRCDPISEHNRLYWYRQTLGQGPEFLTYFQNEAQLEKSRLLSDRFSAERPKGSFSTLEIQRTEQGDSAMYLCASSTTGRSAEAFFGQGTRLTVV.